The subject of this entry is one T cell receptor (beta chain). How the authors handled the data: Reference gene primer amplification gave nucleated cell count estimates. The assay was immunoSEQ multiplex PCR, and TCRdb's table has in-frame clones only and misses some. V, J and clone size are taken as reported in that table, and D and trimming were inferred from the DNA itself. Of around 260,000 clones listed, roughly 88% are singletons. These data come from a study of blood T cell repertoires in COVID-19. Overall study: Donors in the United States, Italy and Spain gave samples during acute or convalescent COVID-19. The cDNA or gDNA used as material had been derived from T cells, B-cell-depleted T cells, or PBMCs.

Germline values: CDR1 LGHNA, CDR2 YNFKEQ. This CDR3 region has 18 residues. The junction had 12 bases not matched to a gene; V was cut back by 0 bases and J by 6 bases. Seattle's enrolled individuals joined amid active infection and were then monitored longitudinally. The material sequenced was peripheral blood. The rearrangement joins TRBV4-2 to TRBJ2-7; TRBD2 matches 12 bases. The receptor comes from a human donor with COVID-19, enrolled during active disease. The donor label of this sample is uncertain. The CDR3 DNA reads TGTGCCAGCAGCCAAGAGATGCACGGGTCTAGCGGGAGGGGCGAGCAGTACTTC. Translated: CASSQEMHGSSGRGEQYF.